This TCR beta chain was retrieved from a study of cytomegalovirus exposure and HLA in healthy donors. Study-level results: Cytomegalovirus status, reportedly, was diagnosed with high specificity and sensitivity by the classifier. Available immune exposure information was restricted to CMV serostatus only. A previous analysis found most TCR beta V segments productive roughly 87% or roughly 30% of the time. There was a cluster of highly shared sequence variants that was likely a sequencing artifact.

Turning to this clone: Its antigen remains unidentified.

The PCR had 60 Vbeta and 13 Jbeta primers. Clones were read by immunoSEQ multiplex PCR, and TCRdb kept only the in-frame ones, dropping some. The table includes some 180,000 clones, 82% detected once. The CDR3 sequence is 17 residues long. Germline lookup yields CDR1 LGHNA and CDR2 YSLEER. With V trimmed by 1 base and J by 0 bases, 8 bases remained unmatched. The sequenced material came from PBMCs. The clonotype comes from a man aged 40-55 years in good health and CMV-seronegative. This rearrangement joins TRBV4-3 to TRBJ2-7; 8 nucleotides line up with TRBD2. CDR3 residues: CASSQAGGVWGSYEQYF. As DNA, the CDR3 is TGCGCCAGCAGCCAAGCGGGAGGGGTTTGGGGCTCCTACGAGCAGTACTTC.